This T cell receptor beta chain was sequenced in a study of response to subunit inactivated influenza vaccine listed by TCRdb under 2018. About the study as a whole: Deep quantitative T cell receptor repertoire profiling was used in the study to track responses to a trivalent subunit inactivated influenza vaccine.

The library was produced with RT-PCR. TCRdb lists the instrument as Illumina HiSeq 2500. TCRdb passed the public sequencing reads through fastp at Q25 and MiXCR, retaining productive beta sequences. For every CDR3 protein sequence, its rows merge into one entry that carries the most common genes and DNA. The sample table lists roughly 620,000 distinct CDR3 sequences, approximately 11% of them with a count of one. The ten largest account for 8% to 13% of the sample. Trimming costs V 8 bases and J 7 bases, and their ends lie 15 bases apart. Counted from cysteine to phenylalanine, this CDR3 has 13 amino acids. The CDR3 DNA has 39 bases and is translated from base 1. CDR1 is given as LNHDA and CDR2 as SQIVND, both from the germline V gene (reference sequence). What the work shows at the level of the full study, not this receptor alone: The authors suggested that each seasonal influenza vaccination may recruit only a limited number of new T cells.

This clonotype was counted a few times. The specificity of this receptor is unknown. The record has no base qualities; no much larger clone is one base away. The same data also went into a second study, on T cells expressing NK-cell markers. As the second study states: TCR beta cDNA libraries were made by 5'RACE template switching that added a universal primer site and unique molecular identifiers. In sorted CD3+CD56+NKG2C+, CD3+CD56+NKG2C- and CD3+CD56-NKG2C+ T-cell subsets from several donors, TCR beta-chain repertoires were profiled. Among the eight sequenced donors, seven were HCMV-seropositive and one was HCMV-seronegative. To restrict sorting to alphabetaTCR-expressing T cells, an anti-gammadeltaTCR antibody was added in several experiments. In several donors, the dominant CD3+CD56+NKG2C+ clonotypes were found to rank among the top 10 CD8+ clonotypes and to make up about 1.0-7.0% of CD8+ T cells. Those dominant clonotypes were again the most abundant among CD3+CD56-NKG2C+ cells in a few donors, at about 25-65%. It remained unclear whether the expanded NKG2C-expressing T cell clones were specific for HCMV antigens. Randomly selected healthy volunteers, three men and five women, were used as the eight sequenced donors. A commercial ELISA kit detecting HCMV-specific IgG in serum was used to determine HCMV serostatus. Peripheral blood mononuclear cells were isolated from blood by Ficoll density gradient centrifugation. For over 5 donors, bulk peripheral blood T-cell repertoires were also sequenced from unsorted PBMC. Synthesis of cDNA was primed from the TCR beta constant segment and was followed by two consecutive PCR amplification steps. Sequencing of the libraries produced 2 x 150 bp reads on Illumina HiSeq 2000/2500, MiSeq or NextSeq. MIGEC was used to demultiplex reads and group reads by UMI, and MiTCR was used to assemble and quantify clonotypes. To exclude erroneous sequences, any TCR cDNA sequence not supported by at least two reads was discarded. The tcR package was used for downstream repertoire analysis, and clonotypes were matched across fractions by CDR3 nucleotide sequence plus V segment. VDJmatch was used to annotate antigen specificity against VDJdb, with one amino acid substitution in CDR3 permitted.

The origin of this receptor is a middle-aged man who received an inactivated influenza vaccine. Donor details come from another sample of the same person, matched by shared clones. The rearrangement joined TRBV19 to TRBJ1-5, with the D segment identity uncertain. The sample here was PBMCs from blood, taken on the day of vaccination. CDR3 loop: CASALERGQPQHF. The nucleotide sequence reads TGTGCCAGTGCCCTCGAGAGAGGACAGCCCCAGCATTTT. Outside the CDR3, residues come from the reference TRBV19 and TRBJ1-5 proteins, so the full variable domain is: DGGITQSPKYLFRKEGQNVTLSCEQNLNHDAMYWYRQDPGQGLRLIYYSQIVNDFQKGDIAEGYSVSREKKESFPLTVTSAQKNPTAFYLCASALERGQPQHFGDGTRLSIL.